The 32 T cell receptor delta chains listed next were all sequenced from one sample in a study of γδ T cells in repeated Plasmodium falciparum infection. TCRdb re-processed the multiplex PCR reads using CATT. The data contain 40,000 to 55,000 delta-chain clones, 1.9% of them singletons. Vgamma9/Vdelta2+ and Vdelta2-negative gammadelta T cells were flow-sorted from PBMC for bulk sequencing. Sequenced material: gamma-delta T cells from blood. The receptors come from a pool of human donors (malaria-infected and uninfected, not separated).

This clone was seen repeatedly, ten times or more. A far larger clone is one base from this, pointing to a likely read error. This specimen includes other DNA sequences encoding the same CDR3. The chain joins TRDV1 to TRDJ1; tentatively, D is TRDD3 (5 bases). Germline CDR1 and CDR2: TSWWSYY and QGS. The CDR3 consists of 12 residues. Here the CDR3 DNA reads TGCGCTCTTGGGGAACCCCGAGGCGAACTCATCTTT. This sequence encodes CALGEPRGELIF.

There are a few counts of this clone. A far larger clone is a single base away, which makes a read error likely. In the same sample, other DNA sequences code for this CDR3. This chain links TRDV1 with TRDJ1; 7 bases line up with TRDD3. TCRdb supplies no J gene; here it was assigned by aligning the nucleotide sequence to germline. The CDR3 is made up of 23 amino acids. Per germline, CDR1 TSWWSYY and CDR2 QGS. CDR3 nucleotides: TGTGCCCTTGGGCTACCCTCAAAACTCCTTTTCCCCCACTGGGGTTGGTACACCGATAAACTCATCTTT. Translating it yields CALGLPSKLLFPHWGWYTDKLIF.

This clone was seen a handful of times. A far larger clone is only one base removed, so a read error is likely. Other DNA sequences in this sample translate to the same CDR3. No J gene call was made, and the V gene is TRDV1; the table's D call TRDD3 went unverified against the DNA. Germline values: CDR1 TSWWSYY, CDR2 QGS. This CDR3 has 14 residues. The chain's CDR3 is CALGDPSGGIRLIF. The CDR3 DNA is TGTGCTCTTGGGGACCCTAGTGGCGGAATTAGACTAATCTTT.

Of note for this clone: A read error likely explains this, since a far larger clone differs by one base. Other DNA sequences from this sample encode an identical CDR3 as well. The CDR3 nucleotides read TGTGCTCTTGGGGAGGGGATCCTAAGTCGACTGGGGGTCATGTACACCGATAAACTCATCTTT. Protein product: CALGEGILSRLGVMYTDKLIF. The rearrangement links TRDV1 to TRDJ1; 8 bases match TRDD3. No J segment appears in TCRdb, so it was assigned here by matching the sequence to germline. CDR3 size: 21 residues. The germline CDR1 and CDR2 sequences are TSWWSYY and QGS. J was trimmed by 0 bases and V by 3 bases; bases with no gene match: 21.

Remarks on this clone: This DNA's translation and the protein TCRdb lists, from a much larger clone, do not match at residue 3, likely due to a read error; the protein shown is translated from the DNA. The chain recombines TRDV3 with TRDJ1; 11 bases are a match to TRDD3. The J gene was missing in TCRdb and was found by matching the end of the DNA to germline. Germline CDR1 TVYSNPD, CDR2 GDNSRS (reference sequence). The CDR3 length is 21 residues. The trim removed 5 bases at V and 2 bases at J, leaving 28 bases unmatched. The CDR3 nucleotides are TGTGCCATCCCGCGGGGCCTTCCCCGAAACTGGGGGATAGTAGCGACCGATAAACTCATCTTT. Translation: CAIPRGLPRNWGIVATDKLIF.

This clone occurred many times. This DNA's translation and the protein TCRdb lists, from a much larger clone, do not match at residue 13, likely due to a read error; the protein shown is translated from the DNA. The CDR3 sequence is CALGRLLPLLGILMYTDKLIF. CDR3 bases: TGTGCTCTTGGGCGTCTCCTTCCTTTATTGGGGATCCTCATGTACACCGATAAACTCATCTTT. The chain joins TRDV1 to TRDJ1; D possibly corresponds to TRDD2 (7 bases). Germline CDR1 is TSWWSYY and CDR2 is QGS. The CDR3 sequence is 21 residues long. Trimming removed 5 bases at V and 0 bases at J, with 31 bases between.

This clone has at least ten counts. TCRdb has a much larger clone's protein, which differs at residue 16 from the translation of this DNA, likely because of a read error; what is shown is the protein translated from the DNA. The rearrangement joins TRAV38-2/DV8 to TRDJ1, with a tentative D call TRDD3 (6 bases). There are 19 residues in the CDR3. Per the germline V gene, CDR1 is TSESDYY and CDR2 is QEAYKQQN. CDR3 sequence reads: CAYRSRGSPQTINTDRLIF. The CDR3 DNA follows: TGTGCTTATAGAAGCAGGGGGAGTCCGCAAACAATCAACACCGATAGACTCATCTTT.

A note on this clone: TCRdb records a much larger clone's protein for this DNA, with a difference at residue 17 that likely arises from a read error; the protein given is the translation of the DNA. The chain combines TRDV1 with TRDJ1, with D perhaps TRDD2 (7 bases). TCRdb gives no J gene; it was assigned here by matching the DNA to germline. This CDR3 is 21 amino acids long. Germline values: CDR1 TSWWSYY, CDR2 QGS. DNA for the CDR3: TGTGCTCTTGGGCGTCTCCTTCCTTTATTGGGGATCCCCATGTACACCGCTAAACTCATCTTT. Translation: CALGRLLPLLGIPMYTAKLIF.

This clone was counted ten times or more. A far larger clone is off by one base, so a read error is likely. The same CDR3 can be traced to other DNA sequences in this sample. V is TRDV2 and J is TRDJ1; D remains unclear. CDR3 size: 17 residues. V was pared by 0 bases and J by 0 bases, with 16 bases between. Germline V gene lookup returns CDR1 GEAIGNYY and CDR2 EKD. The CDR3 spells CACDTVSSPGYTDKLIF. The CDR3 region has the DNA TGTGCCTGTGACACCGTGTCCTCCCCGGGGTACACCGATAAACTCATCTTT.

This clone occurred many times. This chain links TRDV1 with TRDJ1, with 9 bases that match TRDD3. The CDR3 consists of 19 residues. The trim removed 6 bases at V and 1 base at J, leaving 18 bases unmatched. Germline loops: CDR1 TSWWSYY, CDR2 QGS. The CDR3 coding sequence is TGTGCTCTTGGAACGAGGGGCTGGGGGATCTTTTTTTGCACCGATAAACTCATCTTT. Protein product: CALGTRGWGIFFCTDKLIF.

Concerning this clone itself: This probably arose from a read error, given a far larger clone one base away. Other DNA sequences in the same sample also yield this CDR3. There is no J gene call, but TRDV1 is given as the V gene; TRDD3 is the table's D call and was not checked against the DNA. CDR3 size: 23 residues. Per the germline V gene, CDR1 is TSWWSYY and CDR2 is QGS. The CDR3 DNA follows: TGTGCTCTTGGGGAACCGGCGTACTGGGGGATACCTGTGTTGATAGCTTTGACAGCACAGCTCTTCTTT. Encoded protein: CALGEPAYWGIPVLIALTAQLFF.

This clone was observed a few times. It differs at one base from a far larger clone, so likely a read error. The sample contains more than one DNA sequence encoding this CDR3. This rearrangement joins TRDV1 to TRDJ1, with D perhaps matching TRDD3 (10 bases). TCRdb does not report a J gene; here it was assigned by matching the DNA to germline references. CDR3 length equals 29 residues. The V end was cut by 0 bases, the J end by 0 bases, with 50 bases between. Germline V CDR1 and CDR2: TSWWSYY, QGS. CDR3 loop: CALGELHFPFLQFLRGIRTATGYTDKLIF. For the CDR3, the DNA is TGTGCTCTTGGGGAACTCCACTTCCCCTTCCTACAGTTTTTGAGGGGGATACGCACAGCTACGGGATACACCGATAAACTCATCTTT.

On this clone: Given a far larger clone just one base away, this is likely a sequencing read error. The sample contains more than one DNA sequence encoding this CDR3. This chain uses TRDV3 with TRDJ1; 9 bases line up with TRDD3. The J gene, not given by TCRdb, was assigned here from a germline match of the nucleotide sequence. V lost 5 bases and J lost 0; bases outside the gene matches: 31. CDR1 is TVYSNPD, CDR2 GDNSRS, per germline (reference sequence). The CDR3 has 22 residues. This CDR3 reads CALPRGPSGLGIRVWYTDKLIF. The DNA of the CDR3 is TGTGCCCTCCCGCGGGGACCCTCCGGTTTGGGGATACGCGTTTGGTACACCGATAAACTCATCTTT. The variable domain in full, with the rest retrieved from reference TRDV3 and TRDJ1, is CDKVTQSSPDQTVASGSEVVLLCTYDTVYSNPDLFWYRIRPDYSFQFVFYGDNSRSEGADFTQGRFSVKHILTQKAFHLVISPVRTEDSATYYCALPRGPSGLGIRVWYTDKLIFGKGTRVTVEP.

There are many counts of this clone. It differs at one base from a far larger clone, so likely a read error. The same CDR3 can be traced to other DNA sequences in this sample. The J gene is TRDJ1, the V gene TRDV2; 7 bases line up with TRDD3. TCRdb does not report a J gene; here it was assigned by matching the DNA to germline references. The CDR3 is made up of 18 amino acids. The germline CDR1 and CDR2 sequences are GEAIGNYY and EKD. CDR3 bases: TGTGCCTGCGACACAGAAGGATACGCGGGGTTGTACACCGATAAACTCATCTTT. Its translation is CACDTEGYAGLYTDKLIF.

Turning to this clone: The protein in TCRdb stems from a much larger clone and differs at residue 11 from this DNA's translation, likely a read error; here the protein is translated from the DNA. The rearrangement uses TRDV1 and TRDJ4; D could derive from TRDD2 or TRDD3 (5 bases each). The J gene, absent from TCRdb, was called here by matching the DNA to germline. V was clipped by 3 bases and J by 2 bases, with 31 bases between them. This CDR3 has 20 amino acids. CDR1 TSWWSYY and CDR2 QGS come from the germline V gene. Here the CDR3 reads CALGDPHFPLPYWPVRPLIF. CDR3 nucleotides: TGTGCTCTTGGGGATCCTCATTTTCCTCTCCCGTACTGGCCCGTTAGACCCCTGATCTTT.

As concerns this clone: The translation of this DNA and the TCRdb protein of a much larger clone differ at residue 12, probably owing to a read error; the protein shown here is translated from the DNA. V gene TRDV1 combines with J gene TRDJ1; 9 nucleotides line up with TRDD3. The J gene comes from matching the DNA to germline here; TCRdb lacks it. This CDR3 has 25 amino acids. The V segment lost 2 bases and the J segment 0 bases; nucleotides outside the gene matches: 31. In germline, CDR1 is TSWWSYY, CDR2 QGS. The CDR3 coding sequence is TGTGCTCTTGGGGAATCACACTTCTTCTTCCCCTTCTTTCTGGGGGATTCGGGTTACACCGATAAACTCATCTTT. Protein sequence: CALGESHFFFPFFLGDSGYTDKLIF.

With regard to this clone: The TCRdb protein comes from a much larger clone and disagrees with this DNA's translation at residue 8, likely due to a read error; the protein given here is derived from the DNA. CDR3: CALGDSIPARLGAFPDKLIF. CDR3 in DNA: TGTGCTCTTGGGGATTCTATCCCCGCTCGACTGGGTGCATTCCCCGATAAACTCATCTTT. The V and J genes are TRDV1 and TRDJ1, with D possibly matching TRDD3 (6 bases). TCRdb lists no J gene, so it was determined here by aligning the DNA to germline. There are 20 residues in the CDR3. V shed 3 bases and J shed 3 bases, with 29 bases lying between them. Germline V gene data show CDR1 as TSWWSYY and CDR2 as QGS.

In this sample, this clone turned up many times. The protein that TCRdb holds for this DNA derives from a much larger clone and differs from the translated DNA at residue 10, which likely indicates a read error; the protein shown here is translated from the DNA. The chain carries TRDV2 and TRDJ1; 13 bases fit TRDD3. TCRdb supplies no J gene; here it was assigned by aligning the nucleotide sequence to germline. V dropped 0 bases and J dropped 0; count of bases not matched to a gene: 21. The length of the CDR3 is 23 residues. Germline CDR1 is GEAIGNYY and CDR2 is EKD. For the CDR3, the DNA is TGTGCCTGTGACACCGTAAAAGGTCAGGTACTGGGGGATACGGACAGGTACACCGATAAACTCATCTTT. It is translated as CACDTVKGQVLGDTDRYTDKLIF.

This clone was observed a handful of times. A far larger clone is one base from this, pointing to a likely read error. Other nucleotide sequences in the sample specify the same CDR3. The chain recombines TRDV1 with TRDJ1, with a tentative D call TRDD2 (6 bases). The J gene comes from matching the DNA to germline here; TCRdb lacks it. The V end was cut by 0 bases, the J end by 2 bases, with 31 bases between. The CDR3 runs to 22 residues. Germline V gives CDR1 TSWWSYY, CDR2 QGS. The CDR3 DNA reads TGTGCTCTTGGGGAACTGCATACCACCCGCCTTCCCACTTTCAGTTTTACCGATAAACTCATCTTT. It translates to CALGELHTTRLPTFSFTDKLIF.

At least ten counts were recorded for this clone. This DNA translates differently at residue 7 from the TCRdb protein, which is that of a much larger clone; a read error is likely, and the protein shown is the DNA's own translation. The J gene is TRDJ1, the V gene TRDV3; the D is unclear. Trimming removed 5 bases from V and 0 bases from J, with 43 bases in between. Germline assignment: CDR1 TVYSNPD and CDR2 GDNSRS (reference sequence). This CDR3 spans 23 amino acids. This CDR3 reads CARRELRPYPIPLKAPYTDKLIF. In DNA form, the CDR3 reads TGTGCCAGACGAGAACTGCGGCCTTACCCCATCCCCCTCAAAGCCCCGTACACCGATAAACTCATCTTT.

The sample holds a few counts of this clone. TCRdb's listed protein matches a much larger clone and diverges from this DNA's translation at residue 10, likely through a read error; the protein shown comes from the DNA. V is TRDV1 and J is TRDJ1, with 8 bases fitting TRDD3. Assignment of the J gene here rests on matching the DNA to germline, because TCRdb gives none. Germline V gene lookup returns CDR1 TSWWSYY and CDR2 QGS. The CDR3 is made up of 23 amino acids. The J segment lost 2 bases and the V segment lost 4 bases, leaving 30 bases of the junction unmatched. The CDR3 loop reads CALGVPPLFPRGWGRDRTDKLIF. CDR3 sequence (DNA): TGTGCTCTTGGGGTCCCTCCCCTCTTCCCACGTGGCTGGGGGAGAGACAGAACCGATAAACTCATCTTT.

This clone was recorded many times. TCRdb's listed protein matches a much larger clone and diverges from this DNA's translation at residue 4, likely through a read error; the protein shown comes from the DNA. The rearrangement uses TRAV38-2/DV8 and TRDJ1; 8 bases fit TRDD3. The germline gives CDR1 TSESDYY, CDR2 QEAYKQQN. The CDR3 spans 20 residues. The CDR3: CAYGSFYFPWGYLYTDKLIF. DNA of the CDR3: TGTGCTTATGGGAGCTTCTACTTCCCCTGGGGATACTTGTACACCGATAAACTCATCTTT.

With regard to this clone: The protein in TCRdb stems from a much larger clone and differs at residue 18 from this DNA's translation, likely a read error; here the protein is translated from the DNA. The chain has TRDV1 and TRDJ1; 9 nucleotides line up with TRDD2. TCRdb is silent on the J gene; assignment here came from matching the DNA to germline. Germline V gene lookup returns CDR1 TSWWSYY and CDR2 QGS. The CDR3 extends over 22 amino acids. The CDR3 DNA follows: TGTGCTCTTGGGGGTCCCGCCTTCCTACGAAACTGGGGATGGAGGTACACCGGTAAACTCATCTTT. It is translated as CALGGPAFLRNWGWRYTGKLIF.

This clone was seen a few times. The protein recorded in TCRdb matches a much larger clone and deviates from this DNA's translation at residue 14, suggesting a read error; the protein here is obtained by translating the DNA. The rearrangement joins TRDV3 to TRDJ1; D may be TRDD2 or TRDD3 (5 bases each). The J gene comes from matching the DNA to germline here; TCRdb lacks it. The CDR3 runs to 21 residues. V was shortened by 0 bases and J by 0 bases, with 32 bases between the two germline ends. The V gene's germline CDR1 is TVYSNPD and CDR2 GDNSRS (reference sequence). CDR3 DNA sequence: TGTGCCTTTAGCTTTATAGAGACGGCCTACATCTTCTGGGAGGACACCGATAAACTCATCTTT. Protein sequence: CAFSFIETAYIFWEDTDKLIF.

About this clone: A single base is all that separates this from a far larger clone, so a read error is likely. This sample includes further DNA sequences coding for the same CDR3. The V gene call reads TRDV3; no J gene was called; TRDD3, the table's D call, lacks a check against the DNA. Germline loops: CDR1 TVYSNPD, CDR2 GDNSRS (reference sequence). This CDR3 is built from 21 residues. CDR3 coding DNA: TGTGCCTGGGGGTCGACGAGGAGGTACTGGGGGATCCCCTCCAACACCGATAAACTCATTTTT. This sequence encodes CAWGSTRRYWGIPSNTDKLIF.

This clone was counted only a few times. This sequence is one base from a far larger clone and is likely a read error. Within the sample, other DNA sequences also encode this same CDR3. This chain connects TRDV1 to TRDJ1, with TRDD3 matching 7 bases. The J gene, missing from TCRdb, was assigned here through DNA to germline matching. Germline CDR1 TSWWSYY, CDR2 QGS. This CDR3 has 20 residues. The CDR3 reads CALGDPRGGMPMAYTDKLIF. The CDR3 nucleotides are TGTGCTCTTGGGGACCCTAGGGGGGGGATGCCCATGGCCTACACCGACAAACTCATCTTT.

This clone was seen more than once but under ten times. This probably arose from a read error, given a far larger clone one base away. Different DNA sequences within this sample yield the same CDR3. J gene calling gave no result, while the V gene is TRDV1; the D call in the table, TRDD3, was not verified against the DNA. Germline V gene sequence: CDR1 TSWWSYY, CDR2 QGS. This CDR3 has 22 amino acids. The DNA for the CDR3 is TGTGCTCTTGGGGAACCGGTCCTTCCTGCCTACTGGGGGTTGAGTTGTACCGATAAGCTCATCTTT. The encoded protein is CALGEPVLPAYWGLSCTDKLIF.

As concerns this clone: TCRdb's protein, taken from a much larger clone, differs from this DNA's translation at residue 4, likely owing to a read error; the protein displayed comes from the DNA. The chain recombines TRDV1 with TRDJ1, with 9 bases that match TRDD3. No J gene is reported in TCRdb; it was inferred here by comparing the DNA with germline. The length of the CDR3 is 22 residues. Germline loops: CDR1 TSWWSYY, CDR2 QGS. After removal of 7 bases from V and 0 bases from J, the junction contained 27 bases not matched to a gene. The CDR3 sequence is CALEGTFKVAPVWGIYTDKLIF. The CDR3, as DNA: TGTGCTCTTGAGGGGACGTTTAAGGTTGCGCCGGTCTGGGGGATTTACACCGATAAACTCATCTTT.

This clone was counted a few times. The likely explanation is a read error, given a far larger clone one base away. Other nucleotide sequences from this sample produce the same CDR3. The J gene has no call, while the V gene is TRDV1; the D call of TRDD3 is as the table states it, not checked on the DNA. This CDR3 is 20 amino acids long. The germline CDR1 and CDR2 sequences are TSWWSYY and QGS. For the CDR3, the DNA is TGTGCTCTTGGGGATTCGGGACACTTCGCGTCCGGGTGGTACACCGATAAACTCATCTTC. Its translation: CALGDSGHFASGWYTDKLIF.

This clone was found many times. The J gene is TRDJ1, the V gene TRDV1; tentative D call: TRDD3 (5 bases). The length of the CDR3 is 19 residues. CDR1 and CDR2 from the germline V gene are TSWWSYY and QGS. V dropped 1 base and J dropped 0 bases, with 21 bases sitting between them. The DNA of the CDR3 is TGTGCTCTTGGGGAACGGGATTTCCGGGGACGTCAGTACACCGATAAACTCATCTTT. Amino acids: CALGERDFRGRQYTDKLIF.

This clone showed up just a few times. The protein TCRdb lists belongs to a much larger clone and differs from this DNA's translation at residue 7, which points to a read error; the protein shown is made from the DNA. This sequence joins TRDV1 and TRDJ1; 13 positions match TRDD3. Assignment of the J gene here rests on matching the DNA to germline, because TCRdb gives none. Losses at the gene ends were 2 bases for V and 8 bases for J; bases not matched to a gene: 20. The germline V gene encodes CDR1 TSWWSYY and CDR2 QGS. The CDR3 sequence is 20 residues long. The CDR3 sequence is CALGEAPVSLTGGYAIKLIF. The CDR3 DNA is TGTGCTCTTGGGGAAGCCCCTGTCTCCCTCACTGGGGGATACGCGATCAAACTCATCTTT.

This clone appeared many times. The TCRdb protein comes from a much larger clone and disagrees with this DNA's translation at residue 9, likely due to a read error; the protein given here is derived from the DNA. The V gene is TRDV3, the J gene TRDJ1, with TRDD3 identical over 9 bases. TCRdb does not report a J gene; here it was assigned by matching the DNA to germline references. Looked up from germline, CDR1 is TVYSNPD and CDR2 is GDNSRS (reference sequence). V dropped 0 bases and J dropped 10; count of bases not matched to a gene: 9. The CDR3 consists of 13 residues. The CDR3 is CAFSRGDTHRLIF. The CDR3 bases are TGTGCCTTTAGTCGGGGGGATACCCACAGACTCATCTTT.